This paragraph reports one T cell receptor (beta chain). The antigen remains undetermined. Losses at the gene ends were 5 bases for V and 7 bases for J; bases not matched to a gene: 8. In germline, CDR1 is MNHEY, CDR2 SVGAGI. The CDR3 has 14 residues. The data were taken from a study of cytomegalovirus exposure and HLA in healthy donors. Study overall: Per a later analysis, the approximately 690 first-cohort and 120 validation repertoires shared one platform. General study points: In vitro confirmation showed three CMV-associated chains to be CMV antigen specific. Cytomegalovirus association was listed for 150 or so TCR beta chains.

The method was immunoSEQ multiplex PCR; TCRdb's version includes in-frame clones alone and lacks a portion of them. Here the sample spans roughly 56,000 clones, more than 85% being singletons. This TCR was recovered from a woman in her 30s in good health and CMV-seronegative. The sequenced sample was PBMCs. V and J are TRBV6-5 and TRBJ2-1, with 7 bases lining up with TRBD1. The CDR3 sequence is CASSLQGVGNEQFF. The CDR3 DNA sequence: TGTGCCAGCAGTCTTCAGGGGGTGGGGAATGAGCAGTTCTTC.